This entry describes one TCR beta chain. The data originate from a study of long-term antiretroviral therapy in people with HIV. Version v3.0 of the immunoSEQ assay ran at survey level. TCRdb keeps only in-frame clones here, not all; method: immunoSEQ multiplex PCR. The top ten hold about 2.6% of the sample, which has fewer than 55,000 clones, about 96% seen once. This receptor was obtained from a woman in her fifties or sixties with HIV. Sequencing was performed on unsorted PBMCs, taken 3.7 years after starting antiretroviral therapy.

The CDR3 nucleotides read TGCGCCAGCAGCCAAGACCGGACAGGGGCTAGTGAAAAACTGTTTTTT. Protein product: CASSQDRTGASEKLFF. V is TRBV4-3 and J is TRBJ1-4, with 9 bases matching TRBD1. Germline V gene data show CDR1 as LGHNA and CDR2 as YSLEER. The CDR3 is made up of 16 amino acids. V lost 0 bases and J lost 7; bases outside the gene matches: 6.